The 18 T cell receptor beta chains given below trace back to one sample, sequenced in a study of CD8 T cells in ankylosing spondylitis. The study's findings and limits: Seemingly characteristic of ankylosing spondylitis blood was a TCR beta motif consisting of fewer than 10 highly homologous variants.

The antigens of these receptors remain unknown. TCRdb reanalysed the 5' RACE reads using MiXCR and keeps one entry per CDR3 protein. The profile shows 700,000 or so distinct CDR3 sequences, around 17% of them singletons. Specimen: blood, either unsorted or a sorted T cell fraction (not recorded which). The receptors were gathered from a male donor with ankylosing spondylitis.

In its sample, this clonotype was seen a few times. The rearrangement uses TRBV28 and TRBJ2-4; D may be TRBD1 (6 bases). The CDR3 sequence is 13 residues long. Germline V gene data show CDR1 as MDHEN and CDR2 as SYDVKM. V was cut by 6 bases and J by 6 bases, with 12 bases left in between. Here the CDR3 reads CASRAGQTNIQYF. The CDR3 DNA sequence: TGTGCCAGCAGGGCCGGACAGACAAACATTCAGTACTTC. Drawing the rest from reference TRBV28 and TRBJ2-4, the complete variable domain is DVKVTQSSRYLVKRTGEKVFLECVQDMDHENMFWYRQDPGLGLRLIYFSYDVKMKEKGDIPEGYSVSREKKERFSLILESASTNQTSMYLCASRAGQTNIQYFGAGTRLSVL.

This clonotype has just a few counts. This sequence joins TRBV3-1 and TRBJ1-1; D call uncertain. The V gene's germline CDR1 is LGHDT and CDR2 YNNKEL (reference sequence). V lost 3 bases to trimming and J lost 3 bases, with 20 bases between them. This CDR3 is 17 amino acids long. The CDR3 DNA follows: TGTGCCAGCAGCCATGCTCCGGGGTTGACTTGGGACACTGAAGCTTTCTTT. Its protein product is CASSHAPGLTWDTEAFF.

This clonotype was recorded at least ten times. CDR3 nucleotide sequence: TGTGCCAGCACCGGGGGAGGGGTAAACATTCAGTACTTC. It encodes CASTGGGVNIQYF. The gene calls are TRBV12-3 or TRBV12-4 and TRBJ2-4, with TRBD2 matching over 7 bases. The CDR3 covers 13 residues. V shed 7 bases, J shed 6 bases, and the junction held 6 bases outside the gene matches.

V and J are TRBV27 and TRBJ2-7; 7 bases fit TRBD2. The length of the CDR3 is 14 residues. CDR1 and CDR2 (germline): MNHEY, SMNVEV (reference sequence). The trim removed 8 bases at V and 3 bases at J, leaving 10 bases unmatched. Written as DNA, the CDR3 is TGTGCCAGCGCTTGGGGAGGGAATTACTACGAGCAGTACTTC. Translated, it gives CASAWGGNYYEQYF.

V gene TRBV30 combines with J gene TRBJ1-5, with unresolved D. V was clipped by 5 bases and J by 1 base, with 9 bases between them. CDR1 GTSNPN and CDR2 SVGIG come from the germline V gene (reference sequence). The CDR3 spans 13 residues. The CDR3 is CAWGFSSNQPQHF. CDR3 nucleotide sequence: TGTGCCTGGGGGTTTAGCAGCAATCAGCCCCAGCATTTT.

The chain carries TRBV18 and TRBJ2-6, with D perhaps TRBD2 (6 bases). Germline loops: CDR1 KGHSH, CDR2 LQKENI. V was shortened by 4 bases and J by 1 base, with 14 bases between the two germline ends. The CDR3 contains 17 residues. DNA of the CDR3: TGTGCCAGCTCACGCCAGGAGGGATATTCTGGGGCCAACGTCCTGACTTTC. Its protein product is CASSRQEGYSGANVLTF.

This clonotype was counted at least ten times. V gene TRBV3-1 combines with J gene TRBJ1-1; D is possibly TRBD1 (5 bases). This CDR3 spans 15 amino acids. The ends were cut back, 0 bases at V and 1 base at J, with 9 bases in the middle. Germline CDR1 LGHDT, CDR2 YNNKEL (reference sequence). CDR3 sequence reads: CASSQDFGGNTEAFF. CDR3 nucleotides: TGTGCCAGCAGCCAAGATTTCGGGGGGAACACTGAAGCTTTCTTT.

The CDR3 nucleotides read TGTGCCAGCATGGGGGGATCGCAGTACGAGCAGTACTTC. As protein: CASMGGSQYEQYF. This chain uses TRBV28 with TRBJ2-7; TRBD2 is a possible D gene (6 bases). Germline V lookup: CDR1 MDHEN, CDR2 SYDVKM. V dropped 7 bases and J dropped 4 bases, with 14 bases sitting between them. The CDR3 loop spans 13 amino acids.

This clonotype was seen a handful of times. The rearrangement links TRBV4-3 to TRBJ1-6; no clear D. The V end lost 0 bases, the J end lost 11 bases, and 14 bases lay between the germline ends. Germline CDR1 reads LGHNA; CDR2 reads YSLEER. The length of the CDR3 is 15 residues. CDR3 sequence (DNA): TGCGCCAGCAGCCAAGATAAAGGCTCCGGGGCACCCCTCCACTTT. Amino acids: CASSQDKGSGAPLHF.

The V and J genes are TRBV20-1 and TRBJ2-6; 7 nucleotides align to TRBD1. Germline V gene sequence: CDR1 DFQATT, CDR2 SNEGSKA (reference sequence). The CDR3 extends over 15 amino acids. V was clipped by 3 bases and J by 3 bases; unmatched bases: 5. CDR3 residues: CSASTQGSGANVLTF. CDR3 bases: TGCAGTGCTAGTACACAGGGGAGTGGGGCCAACGTCCTGACTTTC.

V and J are TRBV20-1 and TRBJ2-3; D perhaps matches TRBD2 (5 bases). V was pared by 6 bases and J by 3 bases, with 10 bases between. This CDR3 region has 12 residues. Germline assignment: CDR1 DFQATT and CDR2 SNEGSKA (reference sequence). The CDR3 DNA reads TGCAGTGCCTTCCTAGCAACAGATACGCAGTATTTT. It encodes CSAFLATDTQYF.

This clonotype was detected a few times. The V and J genes are TRBV12-3 or TRBV12-4 and TRBJ2-1; no reliable D call. The CDR3 extends over 15 amino acids. Trimming shortened V by 1 base and J by 9 bases, and 16 bases separated the two germline ends. The CDR3 is CASSLVQVRAGEQFF. The CDR3 DNA follows: TGTGCCAGCAGTTTAGTGCAGGTACGGGCTGGTGAGCAGTTCTTC.

This clonotype was counted between two and nine times. CDR3 coding DNA: TGTGCCAGCAGCGACCGACAGGGCACGAGAGGATCTGGGGCCAACGTCCTGACTTTC. It encodes CASSDRQGTRGSGANVLTF. This chain connects TRBV11-1 to TRBJ2-6; 7 positions match TRBD1. The CDR3 totals 19 residues. J was trimmed by 1 base and V by 5 bases; bases with no gene match: 14. CDR1 is SGHAT, CDR2 FQDESV, per germline (reference sequence).

This clonotype was observed a handful of times. The gene calls are TRBV20-1 and TRBJ2-7, with 9 positions matching TRBD2. V gave up 3 bases and J gave up 2 bases; unmatched junction bases: 23. CDR3 length equals 20 residues. Germline CDR1 is DFQATT and CDR2 is SNEGSKA (reference sequence). CDR3 amino acids: CSASHVSPSGNLRGPYEQYF. Written as DNA, the CDR3 is TGCAGTGCTAGTCACGTCTCGCCTAGCGGGAACCTCAGAGGTCCCTACGAGCAGTACTTC.

The gene calls are TRBV6-5 and TRBJ1-6, with 7 bases matching TRBD1. Trimming at V came to 3 bases and at J to 11 bases, leaving 4 bases not matched to a gene. CDR1 and CDR2 from the germline V gene are MNHEY and SVGAGI. The CDR3 is 13 residues long. In nucleotides, the CDR3 is TGTGCCAGCAGTTATGACAGGGACCCACCCCTCCACTTT. Its translation is CASSYDRDPPLHF.

The chain employs TRBV12-3 or TRBV12-4 and TRBJ2-3; TRBD2 aligns across 7 bases. The CDR3 totals 12 residues. With V trimmed by 6 bases and J by 8 bases, 5 bases remained unmatched. The CDR3 spells CASSERGITQYF. CDR3 coding DNA: TGTGCCAGCAGCGAGCGGGGAATTACGCAGTATTTT.

CDR3 nucleotides: TGTGCCAGCAGAGGGACGGCGATTGGAAACACCATATATTTT. As protein: CASRGTAIGNTIYF. J is TRBJ1-3 and V is TRBV6-1, with a possible D match to TRBD1 (5 bases). Between the trimmed V and J ends, which lost 6 bases and 3 bases, there was a span of 12 bases. This CDR3 has 14 amino acids. The germline V gene encodes CDR1 MNHNS and CDR2 SASEGT.

This clonotype appeared a few times. The chain joins TRBV5-1 to TRBJ1-4; 7 nucleotides match TRBD1. Trimming removed 7 bases from V and 0 bases from J; junction bases left unmatched: 3. The CDR3 contains 14 residues. CDR1 and CDR2 from the germline V gene are SGHRS and YFSETQ. CDR3 in DNA: TGCGCCAGCCGACAGGGAACAACTAATGAAAAACTGTTTTTT. Translating gives CASRQGTTNEKLFF.